Reported below is one T cell receptor beta chain. The antigen is not known. Germline V lookup: CDR1 SGHVS, CDR2 FQNEAQ. Trimming shortened V by 5 bases and J by 9 bases, and 19 bases separated the two germline ends. The CDR3 contains 15 residues. The data are from a study of T cell repertoires in cytomegalovirus infection. MiXCR, run by TCRdb on the reads, gives a single entry per CDR3 protein. The sample contains about 920,000 distinct CDR3 sequences, about a third of which appear only once. This receptor was taken from a human donor in good health (CMV status not recorded). Some clones in this sample may be carry-over from other donors' samples. The rearrangement joins TRBV7-8 to TRBJ2-2, with D tentatively TRBD1 (6 bases). Sequences were derived from cultured CD8+ T cells from PBMCs, sampled from culture after CMV antigen stimulation. CDR3 amino acids: CASSPSTGGGRELFF. The CDR3 coding sequence is TGTGCCAGCAGCCCTTCGACAGGCGGTGGAAGGGAGCTGTTTTTT.